The rows below give T cell receptor beta chains drawn from one sample of a study of control samples from healthy donors and cancer patients. Sequenced by immunoSEQ multiplex PCR; TCRdb stores in-frame clones only, minus some. This table has under 80,000 clones, approximately 87% appearing once. Sequencing used blood. These receptors all come from a man aged 45-60 years in good health. The conserved cysteine and the conserved F or W are not part of the CDR3 here. A D gene is named only where the DNA matches it firmly.

cdr3_length: 13; v_call: TRBV29-1; d_call: TRBD1; cdr3_aa: SVTTGGSYNSPLH
cdr3_length: 16; v_call: TRBV19; d_call: -; cdr3_aa: ASSPSLRGGRVKETQY
cdr3_length: 10; v_call: TRBV18; d_call: -; cdr3_aa: ASSSTGYGYT
cdr3_length: 14; v_call: TRBV4-2; d_call: TRBD2; cdr3_aa: ASSQEVAGNYNEQF
cdr3_length: 14; v_call: TRBV5-4; d_call: TRBD1; cdr3_aa: ATTHRPGQGNQPQH
cdr3_length: 11; v_call: TRBV12-3/TRBV12-4; d_call: -; cdr3_aa: ASRRQFNEKLF
cdr3_length: 12; v_call: TRBV6-6; d_call: -; cdr3_aa: ASSRGQINQPQH
cdr3_length: 14; v_call: TRBV7-2; d_call: -; cdr3_aa: ASSLPTGPSNEKLF
cdr3_length: 15; v_call: TRBV6-2/TRBV6-3; d_call: TRBD2; cdr3_aa: ASSRPRLAGGSNEQF
cdr3_length: 15; v_call: TRBV28; d_call: TRBD2; cdr3_aa: ASSSGFRLAGVGEQY
cdr3_length: 10; v_call: TRBV6-2/TRBV6-3; d_call: -; cdr3_aa: ASSYLDTEAF
cdr3_length: 11; v_call: TRBV14; d_call: -; cdr3_aa: ASSYGGRETQY
cdr3_length: 12; v_call: TRBV25-1; d_call: -; cdr3_aa: ASSATLVGAEQY
cdr3_length: 9; v_call: TRBV5-6; d_call: -; cdr3_aa: ASSLGVPQY
cdr3_length: 13; v_call: TRBV7-9; d_call: TRBD1; cdr3_aa: ASSTGQVAQETQY
cdr3_length: 10; v_call: TRBV19; d_call: TRBD1; cdr3_aa: ATRQGRQPQH
cdr3_length: 12; v_call: TRBV27; d_call: -; cdr3_aa: ASSLSKVGYEQY
cdr3_length: 9; v_call: TRBV15; d_call: -; cdr3_aa: ATSRDGRWY
cdr3_length: 11; v_call: TRBV10-3; d_call: -; cdr3_aa: HLAGNSNQPQH
cdr3_length: 12; v_call: TRBV28; d_call: -; cdr3_aa: ASSWDQAHETQY
cdr3_length: 14; v_call: TRBV7-3; d_call: TRBD2; cdr3_aa: ASSTGLAGGQETQY
cdr3_length: 11; v_call: TRBV19; d_call: -; cdr3_aa: ASKRRENTEAF
cdr3_length: 11; v_call: TRBV2; d_call: -; cdr3_aa: ASTSPGDQPQH
cdr3_length: 12; v_call: TRBV9; d_call: -; cdr3_aa: ASSPRGDQETQY
cdr3_length: 15; v_call: TRBV3-1/TRBV3-2; d_call: TRBD1; cdr3_aa: ASSQGDRGPLNTEAF
cdr3_length: 11; v_call: TRBV19; d_call: TRBD1; cdr3_aa: ASKTGAGTEAF
cdr3_length: 9; v_call: TRBV7-2; d_call: -; cdr3_aa: ASSQLSGYT
cdr3_length: 14; v_call: TRBV24-1; d_call: -; cdr3_aa: ATSDLQGGSYNEQF
cdr3_length: 7; v_call: TRBV7-9; d_call: -; cdr3_aa: ASSLEQF
cdr3_length: 16; v_call: TRBV10-1; d_call: TRBD2; cdr3_aa: ASIGGLAGVGNTDTQY
cdr3_length: 11; v_call: TRBV5-1; d_call: -; cdr3_aa: ASSLKVGFEQY
cdr3_length: 14; v_call: TRBV27; d_call: -; cdr3_aa: ASSLATLVRNSPLH
cdr3_length: 11; v_call: TRBV5-1; d_call: -; cdr3_aa: ASSFLPTREAF
cdr3_length: 14; v_call: TRBV7-6; d_call: TRBD1; cdr3_aa: ASSLNPQGDESPLH
cdr3_length: 11; v_call: TRBV5-6; d_call: -; cdr3_aa: ASSTQGIETQY
cdr3_length: 13; v_call: TRBV11-3; d_call: TRBD2; cdr3_aa: ASSLVSGGGETQY
cdr3_length: 13; v_call: TRBV5-4; d_call: -; cdr3_aa: ASSTPDTGNTEAF
cdr3_length: 10; v_call: TRBV18; d_call: TRBD1; cdr3_aa: ASSPPQRGLF
cdr3_length: 15; v_call: TRBV7-6; d_call: -; cdr3_aa: ASSLEAGVGVGTEAF
cdr3_length: 10; v_call: TRBV19; d_call: -; cdr3_aa: ASSLQGTIIY
cdr3_length: 10; v_call: TRBV6-2/TRBV6-3; d_call: -; cdr3_aa: ASSSARTTQY
cdr3_length: 13; v_call: TRBV19; d_call: -; cdr3_aa: ASSGGAVRYNEQF
cdr3_length: 9; v_call: TRBV6-5; d_call: -; cdr3_aa: ATLYFGELF
cdr3_length: 12; v_call: TRBV25-1; d_call: TRBD1; cdr3_aa: ASSEYGTGKTQY
cdr3_length: 13; v_call: TRBV7-3; d_call: -; cdr3_aa: ASSPGRAGGGELF
cdr3_length: 13; v_call: TRBV7-2; d_call: TRBD2; cdr3_aa: ASSLVSGGTYEQY
cdr3_length: 14; v_call: TRBV5-6; d_call: -; cdr3_aa: ASRPLDQSSYNEQF
cdr3_length: 13; v_call: TRBV4-2; d_call: -; cdr3_aa: ASSQRDGENTEAF
cdr3_length: 14; v_call: TRBV9; d_call: TRBD2; cdr3_aa: ASSTTGTSGSYEQY
cdr3_length: 12; v_call: TRBV15; d_call: TRBD1; cdr3_aa: ATSRGTGVAEAF
cdr3_length: 12; v_call: TRBV9; d_call: -; cdr3_aa: ASSLSLGEETQY
cdr3_length: 13; v_call: TRBV11-1; d_call: TRBD1; cdr3_aa: ASSASRGRETEAF
cdr3_length: 15; v_call: TRBV9; d_call: TRBD1; cdr3_aa: ASSVDPRDRRNSPLH